This T cell receptor beta chain was sequenced for a study of early T cells in non-severe SARS-CoV-2 infection. Overall study context: Chains stayed unpaired after sequencing of bulk RNA from unsorted whole blood. Study-wide results and limits: The study's VDJdb matching favored anti-spike CD8 responses and missed private and CD4 specificities.

Comments on this clonotype: Its antigen is unidentified.

In the library, individual cDNA molecules carried attached unique molecular identifiers. MiXCR, run by TCRdb on the 5' RACE reads, gives a single entry per CDR3 protein. The profile shows over 95,000 distinct CDR3 sequences, approximately 15% of them singletons. Per germline, CDR1 MDHEN and CDR2 SYDVKM. The V segment lost 2 bases and the J segment 6 bases; nucleotides outside the gene matches: 2. The CDR3 length is 13 residues. The receptor was isolated from an adult who was a healthcare worker with PCR-confirmed SARS-CoV-2 infection or an uninfected control (not recorded which). The sequencing input was whole blood. The gene calls are TRBV28 and TRBJ2-3; 7 nucleotides agree with TRBD2. The DNA of the CDR3 is TGTGCCAGCAGTTTAAAAGCGGGGGATACGCAGTATTTT. It encodes CASSLKAGDTQYF.